This T cell receptor beta chain was sequenced during a study of T-cell reconstitution after alpha-beta-depleted transplantation in children. This clonotype appeared a few times. Antigen unknown. Using unique molecular identifiers, the investigators prepared the TCRbeta library. TCRdb itself ran the PCR reads through MiXCR, one entry per CDR3 protein. The sample holds some 600,000 distinct CDR3 sequences, over 10% seen once. Study-wide results and limits: The origin of alpha-beta T cells about two months after transplant was reportedly several hundred expanded graft clones. Newly produced T cells mostly accounted for T-cell counts and diversity one year post-transplant.

V lost 7 bases to trimming and J lost 2 bases, with 6 bases between them. CDR3 length: 12 residues. CDR1 and CDR2 (germline): LGHDT, YNNKEL (reference sequence). The chain joins TRBV3-1 to TRBJ1-5; D gene uncertain. Here the sequenced sample was PBMCs, mostly from graft donor cells, taken 360 days after TCRalphabeta/CD19-depleted stem cell transplant. This receptor was identified in a male patient between 10 and 17 years old who had a stem cell transplant for acute myeloid leukemia, so the T cells may come from the graft donor. The CDR3 sequence: CASIRCNQPQHF. Here the CDR3 DNA reads TGTGCCAGCATCCGGTGCAATCAGCCCCAGCATTTT.